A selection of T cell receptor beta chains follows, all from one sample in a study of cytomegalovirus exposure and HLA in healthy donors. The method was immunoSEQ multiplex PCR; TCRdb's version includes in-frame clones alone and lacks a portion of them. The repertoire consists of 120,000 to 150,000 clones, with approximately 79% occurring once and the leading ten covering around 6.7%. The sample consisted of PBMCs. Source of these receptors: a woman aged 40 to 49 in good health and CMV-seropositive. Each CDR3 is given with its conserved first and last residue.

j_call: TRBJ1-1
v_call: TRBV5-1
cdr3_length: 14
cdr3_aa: CASSLVWGYTEAFF

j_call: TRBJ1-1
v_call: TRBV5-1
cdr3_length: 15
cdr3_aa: CASSTGTGDGCEAFF

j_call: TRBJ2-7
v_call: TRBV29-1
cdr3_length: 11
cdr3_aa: CSGRQGGEQYF

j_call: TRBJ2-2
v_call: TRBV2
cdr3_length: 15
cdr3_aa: CASSEVGQGSGELFF

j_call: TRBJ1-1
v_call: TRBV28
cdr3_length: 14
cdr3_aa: CASSLGQGAFEAFF

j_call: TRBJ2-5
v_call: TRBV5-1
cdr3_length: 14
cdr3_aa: CASSRTGGQETQYF

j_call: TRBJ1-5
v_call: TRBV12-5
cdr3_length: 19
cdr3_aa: CASGWAGTGSPYSNQPQHF

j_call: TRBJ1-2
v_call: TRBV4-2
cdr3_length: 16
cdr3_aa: CASSQERNSLYYGYTF

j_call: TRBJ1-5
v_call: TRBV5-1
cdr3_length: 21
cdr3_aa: CASSLAVRDRDWLASNQPQHF

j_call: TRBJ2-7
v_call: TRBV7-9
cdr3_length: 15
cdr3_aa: CASSFELAGSYEQYF

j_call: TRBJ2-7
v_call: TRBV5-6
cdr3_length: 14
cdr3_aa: CASSFRFSTYEQYF

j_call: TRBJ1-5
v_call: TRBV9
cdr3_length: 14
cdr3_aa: CASSVDSSNQPQHF

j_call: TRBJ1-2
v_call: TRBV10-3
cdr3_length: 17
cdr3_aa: CAISVVGLGIGMNGYTF

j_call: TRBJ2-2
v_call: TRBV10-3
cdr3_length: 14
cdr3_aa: CAISGGWNTGELFF

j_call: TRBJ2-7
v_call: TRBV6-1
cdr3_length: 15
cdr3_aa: CASRRDRDSLGEQYF